This T cell receptor (beta chain) was identified in a study of T-cell memory formation after mild COVID-19. Study context: Clusters of TCRs were largely donor specific. Overall study results and limits: CD4+ contracting clones were mainly CM and EM; CD8+ ones, EMRA. The pre-infection memory compartment contained some responding clones, suggesting cross-reactive memory joined.

Libraries for TCRalpha and TCRbeta carried sample barcodes and unique molecular identifiers via 5'RACE. From the 5' RACE reads, TCRdb called clonotypes with MiXCR, one entry per CDR3 protein. Of roughly 480,000 distinct CDR3 sequences in the sample, around a quarter were seen once. Concerning this clonotype itself: As yet, its antigen is unknown.

This clonotype originated in an adult woman who had mild COVID-19 (a few samples of this study predate the infection). Cell type and time point are not known. The sequenced sample was PBMCs or a T cell subset sorted from them (not recorded which).

The CDR3 protein is CASRTTGTVNTGELFF. Written as DNA, the CDR3 is TGTGCCAGCAGAACTACCGGGACGGTAAACACCGGGGAGCTGTTTTTT. The J gene is TRBJ2-2, the V gene TRBV7-6; D tentatively fits TRBD1 or TRBD2 (5 bases each). The CDR3 sequence is 16 residues long. The V end was cut by 6 bases, the J end by 2 bases, with 16 bases between. Germline-derived CDR1 and CDR2 are SGHVS and FNYEAQ. Looking up the rest from reference TRBV7-6 and TRBJ2-2 gives the full variable domain: GAGVSQSPRYKVTKRGQDVALRCDPISGHVSLYWYRQALGQGPEFLTYFNYEAQQDKSGLPNDRFSAERPEGSISTLTIQRTEQRDSAMYRCASRTTGTVNTGELFFGEGSRLTVL.